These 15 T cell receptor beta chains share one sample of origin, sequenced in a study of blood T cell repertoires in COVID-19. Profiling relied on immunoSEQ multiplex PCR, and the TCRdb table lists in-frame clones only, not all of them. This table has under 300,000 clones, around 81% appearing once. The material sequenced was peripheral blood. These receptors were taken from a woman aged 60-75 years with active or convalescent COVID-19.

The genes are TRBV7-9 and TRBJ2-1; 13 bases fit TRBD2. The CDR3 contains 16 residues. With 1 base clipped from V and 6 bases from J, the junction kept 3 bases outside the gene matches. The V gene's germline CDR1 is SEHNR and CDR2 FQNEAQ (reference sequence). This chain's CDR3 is CASSLGLAGGINEQFF. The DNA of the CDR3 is TGTGCCAGCAGCTTAGGACTAGCGGGAGGTATCAATGAGCAGTTCTTC.

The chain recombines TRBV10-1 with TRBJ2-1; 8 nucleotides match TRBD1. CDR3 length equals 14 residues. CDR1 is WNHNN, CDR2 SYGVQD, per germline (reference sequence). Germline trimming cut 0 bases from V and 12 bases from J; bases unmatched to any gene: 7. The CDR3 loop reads CASSESGDGTGQFF. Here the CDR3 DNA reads TGCGCCAGCAGTGAGTCAGGGGACGGGACAGGGCAGTTCTTC.

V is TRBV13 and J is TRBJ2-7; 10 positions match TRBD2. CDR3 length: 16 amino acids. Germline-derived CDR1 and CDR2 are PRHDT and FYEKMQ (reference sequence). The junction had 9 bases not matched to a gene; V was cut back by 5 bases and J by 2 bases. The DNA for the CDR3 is TGTGCCAGCAGCGGTCCGACTAGCGGGCCCCCCTACGAGCAGTACTTC. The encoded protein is CASSGPTSGPPYEQYF.

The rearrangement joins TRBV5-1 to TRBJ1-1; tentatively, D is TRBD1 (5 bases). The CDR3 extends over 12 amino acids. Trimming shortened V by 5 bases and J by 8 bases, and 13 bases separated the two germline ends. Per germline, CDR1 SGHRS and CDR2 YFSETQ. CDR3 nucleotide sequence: TGCGCCAGCAGTGGGCGGGGGGTCGAAGCTTTCTTT. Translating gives CASSGRGVEAFF.

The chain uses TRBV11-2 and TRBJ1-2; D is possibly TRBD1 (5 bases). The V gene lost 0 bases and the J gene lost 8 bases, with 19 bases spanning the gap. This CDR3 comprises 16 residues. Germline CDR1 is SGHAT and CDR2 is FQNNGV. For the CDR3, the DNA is TGTGCCAGCAGCTTAGAGGGGGGACCGCCCCCGGGGGGCTACACCTTC. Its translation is CASSLEGGPPPGGYTF.

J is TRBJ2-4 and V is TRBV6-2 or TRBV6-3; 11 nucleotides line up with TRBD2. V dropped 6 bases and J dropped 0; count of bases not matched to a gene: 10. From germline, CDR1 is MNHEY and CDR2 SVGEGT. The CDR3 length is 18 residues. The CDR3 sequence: CASSQLAGGSVAKNIQYF. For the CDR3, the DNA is TGTGCCAGCAGCCAGCTAGCGGGAGGATCGGTAGCCAAAAACATTCAGTACTTC.

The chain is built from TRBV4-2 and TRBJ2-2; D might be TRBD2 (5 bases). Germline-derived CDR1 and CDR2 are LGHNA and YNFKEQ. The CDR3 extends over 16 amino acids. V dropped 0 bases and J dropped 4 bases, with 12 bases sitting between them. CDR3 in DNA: TGTGCCAGCAGCCAAGACAAAGGACTTAGCACCGGGGAGCTGTTTTTT. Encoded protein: CASSQDKGLSTGELFF.

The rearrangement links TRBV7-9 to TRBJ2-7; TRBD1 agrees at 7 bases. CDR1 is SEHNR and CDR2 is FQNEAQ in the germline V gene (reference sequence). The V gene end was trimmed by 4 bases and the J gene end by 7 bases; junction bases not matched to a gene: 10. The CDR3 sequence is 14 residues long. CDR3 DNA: TGTGCCAGCAGCTCCAGGACAGGTCGGGATGAGCAGTACTTC. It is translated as CASSSRTGRDEQYF.

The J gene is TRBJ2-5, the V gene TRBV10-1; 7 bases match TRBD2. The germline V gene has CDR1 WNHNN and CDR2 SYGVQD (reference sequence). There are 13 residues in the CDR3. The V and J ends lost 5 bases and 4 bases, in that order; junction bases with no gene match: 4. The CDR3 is CASSRLAGETQYF. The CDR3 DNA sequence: TGCGCCAGCAGTAGACTAGCAGGAGAGACCCAGTACTTC.

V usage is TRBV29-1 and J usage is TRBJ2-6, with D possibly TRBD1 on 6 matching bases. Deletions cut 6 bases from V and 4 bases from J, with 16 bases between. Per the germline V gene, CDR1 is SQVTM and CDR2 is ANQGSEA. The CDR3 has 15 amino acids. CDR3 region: CSVGQGHSGANVLTF. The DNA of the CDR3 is TGCAGCGTGGGGCAGGGGCATTCGGGGGCCAACGTCCTGACTTTC. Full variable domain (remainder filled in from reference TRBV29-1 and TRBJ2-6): SAVISQKPSRDICQRGTSLTIQCQVDSQVTMMFWYRQQPGQSLTLIATANQGSEATYESGFVIDKFPISRPNLTFSTLTVSNMSPEDSSIYLCSVGQGHSGANVLTFGAGSRLTVL.

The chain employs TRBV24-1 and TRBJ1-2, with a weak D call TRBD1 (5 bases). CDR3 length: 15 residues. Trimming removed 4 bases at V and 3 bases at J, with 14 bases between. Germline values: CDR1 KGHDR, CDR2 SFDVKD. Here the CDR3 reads CATSDPDSRDYGYTF. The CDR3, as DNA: TGTGCCACCAGTGACCCCGACAGCCGGGACTATGGCTACACCTTC.

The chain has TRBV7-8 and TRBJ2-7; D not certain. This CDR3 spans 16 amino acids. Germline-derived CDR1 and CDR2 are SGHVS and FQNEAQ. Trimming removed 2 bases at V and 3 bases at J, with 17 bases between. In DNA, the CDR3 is TGTGCCAGCAGCTTAACCACCGGGTCCAGCCTCTACGAGCAGTACTTC. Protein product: CASSLTTGSSLYEQYF.

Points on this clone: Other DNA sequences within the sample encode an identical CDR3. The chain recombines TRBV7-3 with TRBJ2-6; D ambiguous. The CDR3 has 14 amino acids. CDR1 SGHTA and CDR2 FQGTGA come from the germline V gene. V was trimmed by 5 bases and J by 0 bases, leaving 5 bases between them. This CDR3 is CASSPSSGANVLTF. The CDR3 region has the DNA TGTGCCAGCAGCCCCTCCTCTGGGGCCAACGTCCTGACTTTC. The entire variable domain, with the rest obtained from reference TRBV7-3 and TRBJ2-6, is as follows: GAGVSQTPSNKVTEKGKYVELRCDPISGHTALYWYRQSLGQGPEFLIYFQGTGAADDSGLPNDRFFAVRPEGSVSTLKIQRTERGDSAVYLCASSPSSGANVLTFGAGSRLTVL.

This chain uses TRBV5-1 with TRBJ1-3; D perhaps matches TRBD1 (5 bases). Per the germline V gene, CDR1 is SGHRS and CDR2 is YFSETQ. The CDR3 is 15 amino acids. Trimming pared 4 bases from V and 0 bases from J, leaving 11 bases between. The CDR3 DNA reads TGCGCCAGCAGCCCGCAGGGCCACTCTGGAAACACCATATATTTT. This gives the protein CASSPQGHSGNTIYF.

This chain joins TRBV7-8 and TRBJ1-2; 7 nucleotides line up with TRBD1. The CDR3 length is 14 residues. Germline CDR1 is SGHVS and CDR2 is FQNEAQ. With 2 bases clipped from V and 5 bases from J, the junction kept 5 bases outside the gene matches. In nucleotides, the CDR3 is TGTGCCAGCAGCTTAAACAGGGGTGGATATGGCTACACCTTC. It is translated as CASSLNRGGYGYTF. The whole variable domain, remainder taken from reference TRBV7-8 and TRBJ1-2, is GAGVSQSPRYKVAKRGQDVALRCDPISGHVSLFWYQQALGQGPEFLTYFQNEAQLDKSGLPSDRFFAERPEGSVSTLKIQRTQQEDSAVYLCASSLNRGGYGYTFGSGTRLTVV.